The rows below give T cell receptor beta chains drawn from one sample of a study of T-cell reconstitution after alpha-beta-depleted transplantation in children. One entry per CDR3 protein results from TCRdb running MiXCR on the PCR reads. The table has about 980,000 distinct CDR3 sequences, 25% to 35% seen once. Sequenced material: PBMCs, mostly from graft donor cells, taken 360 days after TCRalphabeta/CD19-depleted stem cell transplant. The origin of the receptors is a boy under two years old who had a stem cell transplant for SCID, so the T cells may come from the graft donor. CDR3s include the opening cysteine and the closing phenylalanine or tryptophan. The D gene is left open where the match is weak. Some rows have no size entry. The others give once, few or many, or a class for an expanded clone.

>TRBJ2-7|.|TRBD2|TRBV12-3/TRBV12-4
CASCQSAGGRLGSSYEQYF
TGTGCCAGCTGCCAAAGTGCGGGGGGCCGTCTTGGATCCTCCTACGAGCAGTACTTC
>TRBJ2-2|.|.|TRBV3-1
CASRAPMGTGELFF
TGTGCCAGCCGGGCACCCATGGGCACCGGGGAGCTGTTTTTT
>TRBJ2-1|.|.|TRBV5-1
CASSSKGEAAYNEQFF
TGCGCCAGCAGTTCCAAGGGGGAGGCGGCTTACAATGAGCAGTTCTTC
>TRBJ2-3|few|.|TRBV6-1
CASSRAGMSSADTQYF
TGTGCCAGCAGTAGAGCAGGGATGTCATCGGCAGATACGCAGTATTTT
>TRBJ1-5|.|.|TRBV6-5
CASSFLRDHNQPQHF
TGTGCCAGCAGTTTCCTGAGGGACCACAATCAGCCCCAGCATTTT
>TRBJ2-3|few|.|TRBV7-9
CASSHRTGTDTQYF
TGTGCCAGCAGCCATCGGACAGGCACAGATACGCAGTATTTT
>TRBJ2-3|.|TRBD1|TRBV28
CASSLTSTGSTDTQYF
TGTGCCAGCAGTTTAACCTCGACAGGGAGCACAGATACGCAGTATTTT
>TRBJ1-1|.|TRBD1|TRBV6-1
CASGGTGKRATEAFF
TGTGCCAGCGGCGGGACAGGGAAAAGGGCCACTGAAGCTTTCTTT
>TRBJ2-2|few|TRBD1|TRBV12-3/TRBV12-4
CASSPLRDRVNTGELFF
TGTGCCAGCAGCCCCCTCCGGGACAGGGTAAACACCGGGGAGCTGTTTTTT
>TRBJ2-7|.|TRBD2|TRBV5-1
CASSLEAGETYEQYF
TGCGCCAGCAGCTTGGAGGCGGGGGAGACCTACGAGCAGTACTTC
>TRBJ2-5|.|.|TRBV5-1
CASSLLDQETQYF
TGCGCCAGCAGCTTGCTGGATCAAGAGACCCAGTACTTC
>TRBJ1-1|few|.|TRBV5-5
CASSLEIITEAFF
TGTGCCAGCAGCTTGGAGATTATTACTGAAGCTTTCTTT
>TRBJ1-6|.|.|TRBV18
CASSPPLTRPHNSPLHF
TGTGCCAGCTCACCACCCCTAACCCGGCCTCATAATTCACCCCTCCACTTT
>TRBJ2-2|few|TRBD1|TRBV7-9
CASSRPMLRDRTGELFF
TGTGCCAGCAGCCGCCCCATGCTCCGGGACAGAACCGGGGAGCTGTTTTTT
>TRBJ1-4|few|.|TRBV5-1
CASSLGSAPDNEKLFF
TGCGCCAGCAGCTTGGGGAGTGCTCCGGATAATGAAAAACTGTTTTTT
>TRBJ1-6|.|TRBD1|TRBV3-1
CASSFGTAGPRRTSPLHF
TGTGCCAGCAGTTTTGGGACAGCCGGACCCCGTAGGACTTCACCCCTCCACTTT